One sample yielded the 28 T cell receptor beta chains listed below, sequenced in a study of circulating CD8 cells and anti-PD-1 response in melanoma. Each library started from 15 ng of total RNA using the QIAseq Immune Repertoire TCR panel. Via MiXCR, TCRdb re-called the reads, giving one row per CDR3 protein. The sample includes several hundred distinct CDR3 sequences, approximately 4.3% seen only once; the top ten take roughly 14%. Live CD3+CD8+TCRalphabeta+ cells were sorted into four subsets by PD-1 and/or TIGIT. Sequencing was performed on CD8+ T cells from PBMCs, taken at baseline or after one month of anti-PD-1 therapy (not recorded which). The receptor source for this set is a human donor with melanoma.

By share, this clonotype counts as medium-sized. This rearrangement joins TRBV20-1 to TRBJ2-3; TRBD2 agrees at 11 bases. Germline CDR1 DFQATT, CDR2 SNEGSKA (reference sequence). There are 16 residues in the CDR3. J was trimmed by 2 bases and V by 4 bases; bases with no gene match: 8. The CDR3 bases are TGCAGTGCTAACACTCCTAGCGGGGGGCTCACAGATACGCAGTATTTT. Amino acids: CSANTPSGGLTDTQYF.

This clonotype is large in the sample. The chain recombines TRBV7-2 with TRBJ1-2, with 9 positions matching TRBD1. The V segment lost 2 bases and the J segment 5 bases; nucleotides outside the gene matches: 6. CDR3 length: 15 amino acids. CDR1 is SGHTA and CDR2 is FQGNSA in the germline V gene. DNA of the CDR3: TGTGCCAGCAGCTTAAATCTCGACAGGGGGTATGGCTACACCTTC. Residues: CASSLNLDRGYGYTF.

This clonotype is large in the sample. The rearrangement joins TRBV9 to TRBJ2-2; D not certain. The CDR3 totals 14 residues. CDR1 and CDR2 from the germline V gene are SGDLS and YYNGEE. V lost 1 base and J 2 bases, leaving 6 bases between the germline ends. The CDR3 spells CASSVRPNTGELFF. The CDR3 DNA reads as TGTGCCAGCAGCGTAAGGCCCAACACCGGGGAGCTGTTTTTT.

This clonotype is labeled as large (0.1 to 1%). The chain uses TRBV12-3 or TRBV12-4 and TRBJ2-5; 7 bases fit TRBD2. V shed 7 bases, J shed 5 bases, and the junction held 4 bases outside the gene matches. This CDR3 is 12 amino acids long. CDR3 sequence: CASTVGGETQYF. CDR3 bases: TGTGCCAGCACCGTGGGGGGGGAGACCCAGTACTTC.

By its share, this clonotype is large. The chain couples TRBV4-3 to TRBJ1-1; D gene ambiguous. Germline CDR1 LGHNA, CDR2 YSLEER. The length of the CDR3 is 13 residues. Trimming took off 1 base at V and 1 base at J, with 4 bases between the two ends. For the CDR3, the DNA is TGCGCCAGCAGCCAAGCTGGGAACACTGAAGCTTTCTTT. This codes for CASSQAGNTEAFF.

By share, this clonotype counts as medium-sized. The chain has TRBV28 and TRBJ2-7; possibly TRBD1 or TRBD2 for D (5 bases each). The CDR3 totals 17 residues. Germline V gives CDR1 MDHEN, CDR2 SYDVKM. Trimming removed 4 bases from V and 5 bases from J, with 24 bases in between. This CDR3 reads CASSSTTPGTQEDEQYF. CDR3 DNA sequence: TGTGCCAGCAGTTCAACTACTCCGGGGACCCAGGAGGACGAGCAGTACTTC.

In its sample, this clonotype ranks as large. The chain employs TRBV20-1 and TRBJ1-6; 8 bases map to TRBD1. This CDR3 has 17 residues. With 5 bases clipped from V and 1 base from J, the junction kept 10 bases outside the gene matches. Germline V gene sequence: CDR1 DFQATT, CDR2 SNEGSKA (reference sequence). CDR3 in amino acids: CSARPGGSWSYNSPLHF. CDR3 sequence (DNA): TGCAGTGCTCGCCCAGGGGGCTCTTGGTCCTATAATTCACCCCTCCACTTT.

This clonotype is judged large. J is TRBJ2-1 and V is TRBV4-3; D unclear. CDR1 is LGHNA, CDR2 YSLEER, per germline. Trimming shortened V by 2 bases and J by 2 bases, and 13 bases separated the two germline ends. The CDR3 consists of 16 residues. The CDR3 loop reads CASSQLDGHPYNEQFF. For the CDR3, the DNA is TGCGCCAGCAGCCAACTGGATGGCCACCCCTACAATGAGCAGTTCTTC.

In its sample, this clonotype ranks as medium-sized (0.01 to 0.1%). The genes are TRBV19 and TRBJ1-5; TRBD1 matches at 9 bases. The germline V gene has CDR1 LNHDA and CDR2 SQIVND (reference sequence). Trimming removed 5 bases from V and 0 bases from J; junction bases left unmatched: 8. CDR3 length: 17 amino acids. The CDR3 nucleotides read TGTGCCAGTAGTTCCCGACAGGGGGAGTATAGCAATCAGCCCCAGCATTTT. This gives the protein CASSSRQGEYSNQPQHF.

This clonotype is medium-sized (0.01 to 0.1%). The DNA of the CDR3 is TGTGCCAGCAGTTTACCCGGGACAGGGGACACCGGGGAGCTGTTTTTT. Its protein is CASSLPGTGDTGELFF. This chain connects TRBV28 to TRBJ2-2; TRBD1 matches 10 bases. Looked up from germline, CDR1 is MDHEN and CDR2 is SYDVKM. With 2 bases clipped from V and 3 bases from J, the junction kept 3 bases outside the gene matches. The CDR3 contains 16 residues.

By share of the sample, this clonotype is medium-sized. This rearrangement joins TRBV5-5 to TRBJ2-3; TRBD1 matches 7 bases. The CDR3 covers 16 residues. V was pared by 6 bases and J by 0 bases, with 10 bases of the junction left unmatched. Germline-derived CDR1 and CDR2 are SGHKS and YYEKEE (reference sequence). This CDR3 reads CASTPTRQGSTDTQYF. CDR3 nucleotide sequence: TGTGCCAGCACCCCTACCCGACAGGGAAGCACAGATACGCAGTATTTT. The complete variable domain, with remaining parts taken from reference TRBV5-5 and TRBJ2-3, reads DAGVTQSPTHLIKTRGQQVTLRCSPISGHKSVSWYQQVLGQGPQFIFQYYEKEERGRGNFPDRFSARQFPNYSSELNVNALLLGDSALYLCASTPTRQGSTDTQYFGPGTRLTVL.

By frequency in the sample, this clonotype is large. This rearrangement joins TRBV20-1 to TRBJ2-7; no clear D gene. Germline V gene lookup returns CDR1 DFQATT and CDR2 SNEGSKA (reference sequence). V was clipped by 0 bases and J by 2 bases, with 11 bases between them. The CDR3 loop spans 14 amino acids. The CDR3 coding sequence is TGCAGTGCTAGAGATCACCTAGTGGCCTACGAGCAGTACTTC. Protein sequence: CSARDHLVAYEQYF.

This clonotype is medium-sized by share. The chain links TRBV20-1 to TRBJ1-1; D is unclear. Trimming cost V 0 bases and J 1 base, with 12 bases left between them. Germline V gene data show CDR1 as DFQATT and CDR2 as SNEGSKA (reference sequence). The CDR3 extends over 15 amino acids. This CDR3 is CSARDPNAWNTEAFF. Here the CDR3 DNA reads TGCAGTGCTAGAGATCCGAACGCTTGGAACACTGAAGCTTTCTTT.

This clonotype is labeled medium-sized (0.01 to 0.1%). The chain joins TRBV28 to TRBJ2-3; either TRBD1 or TRBD2 may supply D (6 bases each). V lost 6 bases to trimming and J lost 5 bases, with 21 bases between them. The germline V gene has CDR1 MDHEN and CDR2 SYDVKM. CDR3 length equals 16 residues. CDR3: CASRSVPGARGDTQYF. The DNA of the CDR3 is TGTGCCAGCAGATCAGTCCCGGGGGCTAGGGGAGATACGCAGTATTTT.

By frequency in the sample, this clonotype is medium-sized. The CDR3 nucleotides are TGTGCCAGCAGGCGTAACACCGGGACTAGCGGGGCGGAGGAGGAGACCCAGTACTTC. It translates to CASRRNTGTSGAEEETQYF. V gene TRBV5-4 combines with J gene TRBJ2-5; TRBD2 matches 13 bases. Germline loops: CDR1 SGHNT, CDR2 YYREEE (reference sequence). The CDR3 consists of 19 residues. V was clipped by 5 bases and J by 5 bases; unmatched bases: 18.

By proportion, this clonotype is large. V usage is TRBV19 and J usage is TRBJ2-7; D is perhaps TRBD1 (6 bases). This CDR3 is built from 12 residues. Germline CDR1 and CDR2: LNHDA and SQIVND (reference sequence). V gave up 2 bases and J gave up 4 bases, with 6 bases separating them. This CDR3 is CASSIQGYEQYF. CDR3 sequence (DNA): TGTGCCAGTAGTATACAGGGGTACGAGCAGTACTTC.

About this clonotype itself: A much bigger clone sits one base away, suggesting this may be a read error. V is TRBV19 and J is TRBJ2-7; a weak D match, TRBD1 (6 bases). Germline lookup yields CDR1 LNHDA and CDR2 SQIVND (reference sequence). The CDR3 sequence is 14 residues long. The CDR3 region is CTSSIAEGVYEQYF. The CDR3 nucleotides read TGTACCAGTAGTATCGCCGAGGGGGTCTACGAGCAGTACTTC.

This clonotype ranks as medium-sized. This chain links TRBV11-1 with TRBJ2-6; possibly TRBD1 for D (6 bases). The V gene's germline CDR1 is SGHAT and CDR2 FQDESV (reference sequence). Trimming left V 0 bases short and J 1 base short, with 13 bases between. The CDR3 contains 18 residues. CDR3 loop: CASSLARGGWSGANVLTF. CDR3 nucleotides: TGTGCCAGCAGCTTAGCGCGAGGGGGTTGGTCTGGGGCCAACGTCCTGACTTTC.

This clonotype was observed a handful of times. Since a much larger clone is just one base distant, this may be a read error. The chain uses TRBV29-1 and TRBJ2-7; either TRBD1 or TRBD2 may supply D (6 bases each). The CDR3 runs 15 residues. CDR1 and CDR2 from the germline V gene are SQVTM and ANQGSEA. The CDR3 loop is CSAESTGATEYEQYF. CDR3 in DNA: TGCAGCGCTGAAAGTACGGGGGCGACTGAATACGAGCAGTACTTC.

Within the sample, this clonotype is large. The chain carries TRBV29-1 and TRBJ1-2; a weak D match, TRBD1 (5 bases). The CDR3 length is 15 residues. The V end was cut by 1 base, the J end by 4 bases, with 16 bases between. Per the germline V gene, CDR1 is SQVTM and CDR2 is ANQGSEA. This CDR3 is CSVEGLKAGGYGYTF. The CDR3 bases are TGCAGCGTTGAAGGACTGAAGGCGGGGGGCTATGGCTACACCTTC. The whole variable domain, remainder taken from reference TRBV29-1 and TRBJ1-2, is SAVISQKPSRDICQRGTSLTIQCQVDSQVTMMFWYRQQPGQSLTLIATANQGSEATYESGFVIDKFPISRPNLTFSTLTVSNMSPEDSSIYLCSVEGLKAGGYGYTFGSGTRLTVV.

This clonotype is large in the sample. In nucleotides, the CDR3 is TGCGCCAGCAGCCAAGCCTCCTCGGCAGTCCCGTCCTACGAGCAGTACTTC. This codes for CASSQASSAVPSYEQYF. The J gene is TRBJ2-7, the V gene TRBV4-1; D is uncertain. The germline V gene has CDR1 MGHRA and CDR2 YSYEKL. The CDR3 covers 17 residues. V gave up 1 base and J gave up 1 base, with 17 bases separating them.

By its share, this clonotype is large. The chain carries TRBV20-1 and TRBJ2-7, with D possibly matching TRBD1 (5 bases). The V end was cut by 3 bases, the J end by 5 bases, with 20 bases between. Germline CDR1 DFQATT, CDR2 SNEGSKA (reference sequence). This CDR3 comprises 15 residues. The CDR3 region has the DNA TGCAGTGCTAGTCCAAGGGGCGCAGATTTTGACGAGCAGTACTTC. This codes for CSASPRGADFDEQYF.

This clonotype is categorized as large. The chain carries TRBV4-3 and TRBJ2-1, with D perhaps matching TRBD1 or TRBD2 (6 bases each). Trimming stripped 0 bases from V and 5 bases from J, with 20 bases between. CDR3 length equals 18 residues. Germline CDR1 LGHNA, CDR2 YSLEER. CDR3 nucleotides: TGCGCCAGCAGCCAAGATCTTCTTGGGACGGGGGCCGACAATGAGCAGTTCTTC. It codes for CASSQDLLGTGADNEQFF.

This clonotype counts as large. The chain's CDR3 is CASSLVGETQYF. The CDR3 nucleotides read TGTGCCAGCAGCTTAGTGGGAGAGACCCAGTACTTC. The genes are TRBV7-9 and TRBJ2-5, with no clear D. V lost 1 base, J lost 4 bases, and 4 bases lay in between. The CDR3 totals 12 residues. The germline V gene has CDR1 SEHNR and CDR2 FQNEAQ (reference sequence).

By sample share, this clonotype is large. The chain couples TRBV4-3 to TRBJ1-1, with D unresolved. Germline values: CDR1 LGHNA, CDR2 YSLEER. Between the trimmed V and J ends, which lost 0 bases and 3 bases, there was a span of 8 bases. The CDR3 consists of 14 residues. The CDR3 reads CASSQEVSYTEAFF. Here the CDR3 DNA reads TGCGCCAGCAGCCAAGAAGTAAGTTACACTGAAGCTTTCTTT.

This clonotype is medium-sized by share. The chain employs TRBV27 and TRBJ2-7; tentatively, D is TRBD2 (5 bases). Trimming took 2 bases from V and 3 from J, leaving 8 bases between them. This CDR3 region has 13 residues. Germline V gives CDR1 MNHEY, CDR2 SMNVEV (reference sequence). CDR3 sequence reads: CASSLARGYEQYF. The CDR3 DNA is TGTGCCAGCAGTTTAGCCCGGGGCTACGAGCAGTACTTC.

By share, this clonotype counts as medium-sized (0.01 to 0.1%). The chain is built from TRBV7-8 and TRBJ2-3; 10 bases line up with TRBD2. The CDR3 is 19 residues long. From germline, CDR1 is SGHVS and CDR2 FQNEAQ. After removal of 5 bases from V and 4 bases from J, the junction contained 18 bases not matched to a gene. CDR3 nucleotides: TGTGCCAGCAGCCGATTCAAGCGGGGGGGTCTGGGTCCCGCAGATACGCAGTATTTT. It translates to CASSRFKRGGLGPADTQYF.

This clonotype is large. The V call is TRBV2, the J call TRBJ1-5, with D possibly matching TRBD1 (5 bases). V lost 3 bases, J lost 7 bases, and 10 bases lay in between. The CDR3 length is 13 residues. Germline V gives CDR1 SNHLY, CDR2 FYNNEI. The CDR3 nucleotides are TGTGCCAGCAGTGATGGGGGAGGGCAGCCCCAGCATTTT. Protein: CASSDGGGQPQHF.